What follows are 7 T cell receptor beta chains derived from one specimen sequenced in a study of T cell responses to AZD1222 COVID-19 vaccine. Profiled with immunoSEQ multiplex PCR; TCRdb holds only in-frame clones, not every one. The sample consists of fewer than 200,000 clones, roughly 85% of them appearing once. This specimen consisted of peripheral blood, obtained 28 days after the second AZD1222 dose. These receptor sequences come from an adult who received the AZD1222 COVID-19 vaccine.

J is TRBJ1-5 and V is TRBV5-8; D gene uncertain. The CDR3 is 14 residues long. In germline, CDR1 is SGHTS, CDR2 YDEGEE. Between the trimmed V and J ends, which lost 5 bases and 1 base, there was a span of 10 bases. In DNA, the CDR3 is TGTGCCAGCAGGGAATATGCGAGCAATCAGCCCCAGCATTTT. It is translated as CASREYASNQPQHF.

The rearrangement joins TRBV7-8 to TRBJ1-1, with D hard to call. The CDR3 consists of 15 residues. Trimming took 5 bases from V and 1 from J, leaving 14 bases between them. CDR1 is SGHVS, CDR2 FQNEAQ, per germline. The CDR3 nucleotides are TGTGCCAGCAGCCAACGGGCGGCGGCGAACACTGAAGCTTTCTTT. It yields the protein CASSQRAAANTEAFF.

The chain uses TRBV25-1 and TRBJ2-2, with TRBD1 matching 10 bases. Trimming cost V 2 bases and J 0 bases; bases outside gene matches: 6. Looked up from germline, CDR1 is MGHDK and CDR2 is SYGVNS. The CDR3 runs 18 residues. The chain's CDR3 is CASSEGWGQGTNTGELFF. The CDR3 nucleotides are TGTGCCAGCAGTGAAGGTTGGGGACAGGGGACGAACACCGGGGAGCTGTTTTTT.

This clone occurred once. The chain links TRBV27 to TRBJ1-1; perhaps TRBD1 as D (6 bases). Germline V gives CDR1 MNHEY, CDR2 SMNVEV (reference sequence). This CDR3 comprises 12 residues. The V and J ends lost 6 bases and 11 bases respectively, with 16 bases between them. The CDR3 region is CASSSPTGSAFF. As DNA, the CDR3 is TGTGCCAGCAGCTCCCCAACAGGGTCCGCTTTCTTT.

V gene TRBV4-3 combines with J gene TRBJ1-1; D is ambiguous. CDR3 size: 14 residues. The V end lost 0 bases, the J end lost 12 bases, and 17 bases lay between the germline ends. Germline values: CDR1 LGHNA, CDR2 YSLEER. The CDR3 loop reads CASSQDLGGPRTFF. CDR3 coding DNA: TGCGCCAGCAGCCAAGATCTTGGAGGGCCGAGGACTTTCTTT.

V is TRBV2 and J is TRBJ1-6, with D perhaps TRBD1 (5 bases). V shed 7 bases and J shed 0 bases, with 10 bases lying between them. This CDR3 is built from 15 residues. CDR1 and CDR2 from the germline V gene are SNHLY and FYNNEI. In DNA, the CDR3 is TGTGCCAGCAATCACAGGAGCTCCTATAATTCACCCCTCCACTTT. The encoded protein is CASNHRSSYNSPLHF. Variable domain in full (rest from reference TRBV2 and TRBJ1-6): EPEVTQTPSHQVTQMGQEVILRCVPISNHLYFYWYRQILGQKVEFLVSFYNNEISEKSEIFDDQFSVERPDGSNFTLKIRSTKLEDSAMYFCASNHRSSYNSPLHFGNGTRLTVT.

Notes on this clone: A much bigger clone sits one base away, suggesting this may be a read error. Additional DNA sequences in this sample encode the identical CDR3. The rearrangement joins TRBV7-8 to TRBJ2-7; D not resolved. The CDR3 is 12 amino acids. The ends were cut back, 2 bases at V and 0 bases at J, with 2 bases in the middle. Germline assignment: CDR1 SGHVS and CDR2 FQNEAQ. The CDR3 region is CASSLSSYEQYF. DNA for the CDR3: TGTGCCAGCAGCTTAAGCTCCTACGAGCAGTACTTC.